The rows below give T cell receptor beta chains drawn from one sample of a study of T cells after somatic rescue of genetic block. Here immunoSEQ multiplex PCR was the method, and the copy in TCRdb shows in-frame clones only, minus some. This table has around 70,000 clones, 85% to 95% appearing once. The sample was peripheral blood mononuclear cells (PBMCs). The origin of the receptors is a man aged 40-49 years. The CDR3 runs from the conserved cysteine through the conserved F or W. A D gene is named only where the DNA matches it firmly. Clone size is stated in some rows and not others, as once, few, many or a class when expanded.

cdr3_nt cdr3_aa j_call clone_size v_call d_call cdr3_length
TGTGCCAGCAGCTTGGCTGAGAACAGGGCCGGGGAGCTGTTTTTT CASSLAENRAGELFF TRBJ2-2 once TRBV5-6 NA 15
TGTGCCAGCTCACCATTTGAACACAGCGAGCAGTACTTC CASSPFEHSEQYF TRBJ2-7 NA TRBV18 NA 13
TGTGCCAGCAGTTTGACTAGCGGGAGGCCTAGCTCCTACGAGCAGTACTTC CASSLTSGRPSSYEQYF TRBJ2-7 NA TRBV28 TRBD2 17
TGTGCCAGTAGTATGAAAGGACACCCGGTGGGAAACACCATATATTTT CASSMKGHPVGNTIYF TRBJ1-3 NA TRBV19 NA 16
TGTGCCAGCAGTGAGTTGGGGCACACTGAAGCTTTCTTT CASSELGHTEAFF TRBJ1-1 NA TRBV2 NA 13
TGTGCCAGCAGCCACGGGACACAGAGCTCCTACGAGCAGTACTTC CASSHGTQSSYEQYF TRBJ2-7 NA TRBV7-9 NA 15
TGTGCCAGTAGTATTAGGGACAGTCCCTACGAGCAGTACTTC CASSIRDSPYEQYF TRBJ2-7 NA TRBV19 TRBD1 14
TGCAGCGTCGGAAGGCCAGGGGGCAATCAGCCCCAGCATTTT CSVGRPGGNQPQHF TRBJ1-5 NA TRBV29-1 NA 14
TGTGCCAGCAGCAGATGGGTGGACGGAGGTAGTCAGCCCCAGCATTTT CASSRWVDGGSQPQHF TRBJ1-5 once TRBV27 NA 16
TGTGCCAGCTCACCGGGACAGGGGGCGCGCACTGAAGCTTTCTTT CASSPGQGARTEAFF TRBJ1-1 NA TRBV18 TRBD1 15
TGTGCCAGCAGCTTGGCCAGTGAAGAGACCCAGTACTTC CASSLASEETQYF TRBJ2-5 NA TRBV5-6 NA 13
TGTGCCAGCAGTGGGACGGATTACTATGGCTACACCTTC CASSGTDYYGYTF TRBJ1-2 few TRBV2 NA 13
TGTGCCAGCAGTTACTCGGGAGCCTCCGGAGGAAACACCATATATTTT CASSYSGASGGNTIYF TRBJ1-3 NA TRBV6-5 NA 16
TGTGCCAGCAGCGTAGAAGGGGGGACAGGGACCAGCACAGATACGCAGTATTTT CASSVEGGTGTSTDTQYF TRBJ2-3 NA TRBV9 TRBD1 18
TGTGCCAGCAGCCAAAGACAGACAAATGAAAAACTGTTTTTT CASSQRQTNEKLFF TRBJ1-4 NA TRBV27 NA 14
TGTGCCAGCAGCCCCCTTGGACTAGCGGGAGGAAGCGAGCAGTACTTC CASSPLGLAGGSEQYF TRBJ2-7 NA TRBV7-2 TRBD2 16
TGTGCCAGCAGCCCCACAGGGGTTGAAGCTTTCTTT CASSPTGVEAFF TRBJ1-1 NA TRBV13 TRBD1 12
TGTGCCAGCATGACACAGGGAGCCACCGGGGAGCTGTTTTTT CASMTQGATGELFF TRBJ2-2 NA TRBV6-1 NA 14
TGTGCCAGCAGCTTAGGCCTTGGCACCGGGGAGCTGTTTTTT CASSLGLGTGELFF TRBJ2-2 NA TRBV13 NA 14
TGTGCCAGCACCTTTTGGACTAGCGGGAGGCACAGGAGCAATGAGCAGTTCTTC CASTFWTSGRHRSNEQFF TRBJ2-1 NA TRBV27 TRBD2 18
TGCGCCAGCAGCCGCGGAAAAAGCTCCTACAATGAGCAGTTCTTC CASSRGKSSYNEQFF TRBJ2-1 NA TRBV4-1 NA 15
TGTGCCAGCTCACTGCTAGCCTCCAGCTCCTACAATGAGCAGTTCTTC CASSLLASSSYNEQFF TRBJ2-1 NA TRBV18 NA 16
TGTGCCAGCAGTGAGGACAGAGAGATCTACAATGAGCAGTTCTTC CASSEDREIYNEQFF TRBJ2-1 once TRBV2 NA 15
TGTGCCAGCCGGACTAGCGATTCCTACGAGCAGTACTTC CASRTSDSYEQYF TRBJ2-7 NA TRBV27 TRBD2 13
TGCGCCAGCAGCCAAGATATAGGGGGGACCATCTACGAGCAGTACTTC CASSQDIGGTIYEQYF TRBJ2-7 NA TRBV4-3 NA 16
TGTGCCAGTAGTATAGAAGGGACAGGCTCCGGTGGCTACACCTTC CASSIEGTGSGGYTF TRBJ1-2 NA TRBV19 TRBD1 15
TGTGCCAGCAGTGAACAGGCACACAATAATTCACCCCTCCACTTT CASSEQAHNNSPLHF TRBJ1-6 few TRBV6-4 NA 15
TGTGCCAGCAGACCCTCACTAGGAAAAGATACGCAGTATTTT CASRPSLGKDTQYF TRBJ2-3 NA TRBV27 NA 14
TGTGCCAGCAGCTTACAGTCACCGGGACAGGGGGTCTACGAGCAGTACTTC CASSLQSPGQGVYEQYF TRBJ2-7 NA TRBV11-2 TRBD1 17
TGTGCCAGTAGTATGGAGGGACTTAACACTGAAGCTTTCTTT CASSMEGLNTEAFF TRBJ1-1 NA TRBV19 NA 14
TGCGCCAGCAGCCCTATACGACTAGCGGGGGGGAATGAGCAGTTCTTC CASSPIRLAGGNEQFF TRBJ2-1 once TRBV4-1 TRBD2 16
TGTGCCAGCAGTAGAAAGGGACAGGTGAACACTGAAGCTTTCTTT CASSRKGQVNTEAFF TRBJ1-1 once TRBV6-5 TRBD1 15
TGTGCCAGCAGTCTTGACAGGGGCGGTAATTCACCCCTCCACTTT CASSLDRGGNSPLHF TRBJ1-6 NA TRBV6-1 TRBD1 15
TGTGCCAGCAGTGAAGGGGCGGGAAGCTCCTACGAGCAGTACTTC CASSEGAGSSYEQYF TRBJ2-7 NA TRBV6-1 NA 15
TGTGCCAGCAGCTTGGGACAGGGGAGGTGGGAGCAGTACTTC CASSLGQGRWEQYF TRBJ2-7 NA TRBV5-4 TRBD1 14
TGTGCCAGCAGTTACGGGACACCTTTTTCCTACGAGCAGTACTTC CASSYGTPFSYEQYF TRBJ2-7 NA TRBV10-3 NA 15
TGCAGCGTCGGTCGCCTCGGGGAACCGGCAGATACGCAGTATTTT CSVGRLGEPADTQYF TRBJ2-3 NA TRBV29-1 NA 15
TGCGCCAGCAGTCCCGACGTAGCCTACGAGCAGTACTTC CASSPDVAYEQYF TRBJ2-7 NA TRBV10-2 NA 13
TGTGCCACCAGCAGAGATTCCCAGGGCGGGTATGGCTACACCTTC CATSRDSQGGYGYTF TRBJ1-2 NA TRBV15 NA 15
TGTGCCAGCAGCTTACCGGGGGCTGGGGAGACCCAGTACTTC CASSLPGAGETQYF TRBJ2-5 NA TRBV11-2 NA 14
TGTGCCAGCAGCTCCCTCCGGGACAGGGATTCACCCCTCCACTTT CASSSLRDRDSPLHF TRBJ1-6 NA TRBV11-2 TRBD1 15
TGTGCCACCAGCAGAGAACAGGGTGGAGGCAATCAGCCCCAGCATTTT CATSREQGGGNQPQHF TRBJ1-5 NA TRBV15 NA 16
TGTGCCTGGAGTGTAGGCGCTAACTATGGCTACACCTTC CAWSVGANYGYTF TRBJ1-2 few TRBV30 NA 13
TGTGCCTGGAGTGATCAGTGGGGGCCCCAGCATTTT CAWSDQWGPQHF TRBJ1-5 NA TRBV30 NA 12
TGTGCCAGCAGCTTAGAAGGGCTCCCCTACAATGAGCAGTTCTTC CASSLEGLPYNEQFF TRBJ2-1 NA TRBV7-3 NA 15
TGTGCCAGTAGTATCCGGACAGGGGGACAGACTGAAGCTTTCTTT CASSIRTGGQTEAFF TRBJ1-1 NA TRBV19 TRBD1 15
TGTGCCAGTAGTATCCCGACAGTCTCTGGAAACACCATATATTTT CASSIPTVSGNTIYF TRBJ1-3 NA TRBV19 NA 15
TGTGCCAGCAGAAAAGCCCAGCGGGAGGAAGGTGAGCAGTTCTTC CASRKAQREEGEQFF TRBJ2-1 NA TRBV5-4 TRBD2 15
TGTGCCAGCAGCTTGGCGGGGCGCTGGCCCCGTAATTCACCCCTCCACTTT CASSLAGRWPRNSPLHF TRBJ1-6 NA TRBV5-4 NA 17
TGTGCCAGCAGTGAGACTAGGACAAGCACAGATACGCAGTATTTT CASSETRTSTDTQYF TRBJ2-3 NA TRBV28 NA 15
TGTGCCACCAGCAGGGGACTACAAGAGACCCAGTACTTC CATSRGLQETQYF TRBJ2-5 NA TRBV15 TRBD2 13
TGTGCCAGCCCCCTTAGTGGGACAGGAAATGAAAAACTGTTTTTT CASPLSGTGNEKLFF TRBJ1-4 NA TRBV7-9 TRBD1 15
TGTGCCAGCAGTTGGACAGGGAATGGGGAGACCCAGTACTTC CASSWTGNGETQYF TRBJ2-5 once TRBV28 TRBD1 14
TGTGCCAGCAGTGGACTAGCGGGGGATACGCAGTATTTT CASSGLAGDTQYF TRBJ2-3 NA TRBV2 TRBD2 13
TGCGCCAGCAGCTCACCCGGGACTAGCACCTACGAGCAGTACTTC CASSSPGTSTYEQYF TRBJ2-7 NA TRBV4-1 TRBD2 15
TGTGCCAGCAGGGCCTATAATTCACCCCTCCACTTT CASRAYNSPLHF TRBJ1-6 few TRBV6-6 NA 12
TGTGCCAGCAGTTCGATCTCATCCGTTCTCTACGAGCAGTACTTC CASSSISSVLYEQYF TRBJ2-7 once TRBV6-5 NA 15
TGTGCCAGCAGTGTGATTAGCGGGACCTCCTCAATGGGGACCCAGTACTTC CASSVISGTSSMGTQYF TRBJ2-5 NA TRBV6-1 TRBD2 17
TGTGCCAGCATAAGGGGTAGCGGGAGTACGGGGTACCAAGAGACCCAGTACTTC CASIRGSGSTGYQETQYF TRBJ2-5 NA TRBV2 TRBD2 18
TGTGCCATCTCTGCCCACACCGGGGAGCTGTTTTTT CAISAHTGELFF TRBJ2-2 NA TRBV28 NA 12